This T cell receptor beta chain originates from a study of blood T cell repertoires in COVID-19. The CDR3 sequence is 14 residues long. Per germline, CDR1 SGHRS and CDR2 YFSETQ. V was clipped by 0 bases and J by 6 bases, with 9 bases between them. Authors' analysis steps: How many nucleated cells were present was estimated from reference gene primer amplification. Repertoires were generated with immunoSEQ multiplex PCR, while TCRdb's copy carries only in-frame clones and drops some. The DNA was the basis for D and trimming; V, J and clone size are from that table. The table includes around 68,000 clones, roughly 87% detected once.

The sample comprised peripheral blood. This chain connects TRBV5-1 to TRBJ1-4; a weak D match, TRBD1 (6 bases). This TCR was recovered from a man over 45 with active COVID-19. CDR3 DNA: TGCGCCAGCAGCTTGGGGACAGCCGATGAAAAACTGTTTTTT. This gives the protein CASSLGTADEKLFF.